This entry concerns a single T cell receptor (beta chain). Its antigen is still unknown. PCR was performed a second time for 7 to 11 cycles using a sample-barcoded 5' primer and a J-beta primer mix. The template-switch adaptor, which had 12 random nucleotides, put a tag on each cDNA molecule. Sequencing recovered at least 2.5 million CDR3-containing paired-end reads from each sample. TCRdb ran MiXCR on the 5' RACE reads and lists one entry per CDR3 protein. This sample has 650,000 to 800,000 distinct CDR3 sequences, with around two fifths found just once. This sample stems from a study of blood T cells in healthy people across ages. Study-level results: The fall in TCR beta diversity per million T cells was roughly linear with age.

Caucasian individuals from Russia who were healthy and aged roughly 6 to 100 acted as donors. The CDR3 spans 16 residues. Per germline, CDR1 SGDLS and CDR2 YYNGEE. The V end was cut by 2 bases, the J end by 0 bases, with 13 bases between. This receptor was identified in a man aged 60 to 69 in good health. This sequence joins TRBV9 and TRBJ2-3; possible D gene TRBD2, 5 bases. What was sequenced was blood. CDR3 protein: CASSVRAGSSTDTQYF. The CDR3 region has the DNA TGTGCCAGCAGCGTCCGGGCGGGCTCTAGCACAGATACGCAGTATTTT.